The present T cell receptor beta chain was sequenced within a study of cytomegalovirus exposure and HLA in healthy donors. The junction had 4 bases not matched to a gene; V was cut back by 6 bases and J by 4 bases. The germline V gene encodes CDR1 LGHNT and CDR2 FRNRAP. The CDR3 runs to 13 residues. In the PCR, 60 Vbeta and 13 Jbeta primers were used. Method: immunoSEQ multiplex PCR; TCRdb's copy keeps in-frame clones and lacks some. Of approximately 190,000 clones in the sample, approximately 78% were seen once. This TCR was recovered from a woman between 18 and 29 years old in good health and CMV-seronegative. What was sequenced was PBMCs. The J gene is TRBJ2-7, the V gene TRBV12-5; 9 bases align to TRBD2. CDR3 coding DNA: TGTGCTAGTGGGCGGGGGGGCCTTTACGAGCAGTACTTC. Protein: CASGRGGLYEQYF.